This TCR beta chain is drawn from a study of T cells after yellow fever vaccination. Findings of the study overall: The secondary response showed a weaker magnitude and a faster peak, day 5 versus 15. Most clones from primary vaccination resurfaced after the booster (nearly 97% CD4, around 90% CD8).

The CDR3 loop spans 15 amino acids. V shed 6 bases and J 2 bases; nucleotides not matched to a gene: 5. The germline V gene encodes CDR1 DFQATT and CDR2 SNEGSKA (reference sequence). TCR cDNA, made by 5'RACE template switching, carried an added universal primer site and UMIs. TCRdb ran MiXCR on the 5' RACE reads and lists one entry per CDR3 protein. This sample carries some 170,000 distinct CDR3 sequences, approximately 9.9% of them seen once, and the ten largest clones take 35% to 40%. Details on this clonotype: The antigen remains unidentified.

This specimen was CD8+ T cells sorted from PBMCs, taken 45 days after the yellow fever booster vaccination. This chain connects TRBV20-1 to TRBJ2-1; 12 bases align to TRBD2. The source of this sequence is a man aged 18 to 35 who received the YFV17D yellow fever vaccine. Here the CDR3 DNA reads TGCAGTGCCTGGACTAGCGGGGAGCCCTACAATGAGCAGTTCTTC. This encodes CSAWTSGEPYNEQFF.